These T cell receptor beta chains were read from a single sample in a study of CD8+CD57+ T cells in acquired aplastic anemia. Each CDR3 protein gets one entry after TCRdb re-called the reads with MiXCR. The sample shows 400,000 to 600,000 distinct CDR3 sequences, around 30% of them seen only once. Sequenced input: sorted CD4+, CD8+, or CD8+CD57+ T cells (not recorded which) from PBMCs. The receptors here all came from a human donor with aplastic anemia. CDR3s include the opening cysteine and the closing phenylalanine or tryptophan. Fields, in order: D gene, V gene, clone size, J gene, CDR3 DNA, CDR3 protein. A D gene is named only where the DNA matches it firmly. Size tells how often a clone was seen (once, few, many) or the class of an expanded clone, and some rows leave it out.

NA	TRBV10-1	NA	TRBJ2-7	TGCGCCATCCCCCGGTTTGGCGAGCAGTACTTC	CAIPRFGEQYF
NA	TRBV10-3	many	TRBJ2-6	TGTGCCATCAGTGCTCAAGGGGGCTCTGGGGCCAACGTCCTGACTTTC	CAISAQGGSGANVLTF
NA	TRBV7-8	NA	TRBJ1-5	TGTGCCTGGAGTGTTGAGCATTACAATCAGCCCCAGCATTTT	CAWSVEHYNQPQHF
TRBD1	TRBV20-1	NA	TRBJ1-1	TGCAGTGCCAAGGGGACAGGGGGTGAAGCTTTCTTT	CSAKGTGGEAFF
NA	TRBV20-1	many	TRBJ2-7	TGCAGTGCTAGACAACGGGACCAGTTCTACGAGCAGTACTTC	CSARQRDQFYEQYF
TRBD1	TRBV6-1	NA	TRBJ1-4	TGTGCCACATCTTCGTACAGGGGTGATGAAAAACTGTTTTTT	CATSSYRGDEKLFF
TRBD2	TRBV19	many	TRBJ2-5	TGTGCCACCTCCCATAGCGGGAGGGTCCCGGGGACCCAGTACTTC	CATSHSGRVPGTQYF
NA	TRBV2	medium-sized	TRBJ1-2	TGTGCCAGCAGTGCACAGAGCCCATATGGCTACACCTTC	CASSAQSPYGYTF
TRBD2	TRBV7-6	NA	TRBJ2-7	TGTGCCAGCAGCTTGGGCACCGGAGCGGGGGGGTACTACGAGCAGTACTTC	CASSLGTGAGGYYEQYF
NA	TRBV9	few	TRBJ2-2	TGTGCCAGCAGCGCTTGGAACACCGGGGAGCTGTTTTTT	CASSAWNTGELFF
TRBD1	TRBV30	NA	TRBJ1-1	TGTGCCTGGAGCGAAGGACAGGCGAACACTGAAGCTTTCTTT	CAWSEGQANTEAFF
NA	TRBV2	many	TRBJ1-1	TGTGCCAGCAGTGGGGTGGTGTACACTGAAGCTTTCTTT	CASSGVVYTEAFF
TRBD1	TRBV14	NA	TRBJ2-1	TGTGCCAGCAGCCAAGCCGGGACAGGGGGGAATGAGCAGTTCTTC	CASSQAGTGGNEQFF
TRBD1	TRBV20-1	many	TRBJ1-5	TGCAGTGCGTCACCGGGACAGGGAGATCAGCCCCAGCATTTT	CSASPGQGDQPQHF
TRBD2	TRBV20-1	NA	TRBJ2-1	TGCAGTGCTAGAGATCAAGCGGGAGCGGGAAATGAGCAGTTCTTC	CSARDQAGAGNEQFF
TRBD1	TRBV20-1	many	TRBJ1-2	TGCAGTGCTAGAGGACCGGGACAGGGAGGGTCGGCCTATGGCTACACCTTC	CSARGPGQGGSAYGYTF
NA	TRBV10-1	many	TRBJ1-1	TGCGCCAGCAGTTGGGGGGGCACTGAAGCTTTCTTT	CASSWGGTEAFF
NA	TRBV6-1	NA	TRBJ2-7	TGTGCCAGCAGTGAGGTACCCTTCCAGCAGTACTTC	CASSEVPFQQYF
TRBD1	TRBV11-1	few	TRBJ2-1	TGTGCCAGCAGCCTAGGGACAGGGGAGAAAGTAGGCAATGAGCAGTTCTTC	CASSLGTGEKVGNEQFF
NA	TRBV20-1	NA	TRBJ1-5	TGCAGTGCTAGAGGCAGGAGGAATCAGCCCCAGCATTTT	CSARGRRNQPQHF
NA	TRBV29-1	many	TRBJ1-2	TGCAGCACCCGGACCGTTACTCCTAACTATGGCTACACCTTC	CSTRTVTPNYGYTF
NA	TRBV2	NA	TRBJ1-1	TGTGCCAGCAGTGAAGGGGGAGACCTAGGGAGAGCGAACACTGAAGCTTTCTTT	CASSEGGDLGRANTEAFF
NA	TRBV10-3	few	TRBJ1-2	TGTGCCAGCGGCCCACTCCGGAACTATGGCTACACCTTC	CASGPLRNYGYTF
NA	TRBV24-1	NA	TRBJ2-1	TGTGCCACCAGTGATTCTGAAGGGTCCCGGCAGTGGGCCCAGAGCTCCTACAATGAGCAGTTCTTC	CATSDSEGSRQWAQSSYNEQFF
NA	TRBV5-1	NA	TRBJ2-1	TGCGCCAGCAGCTTGGTGTTGGCGGCTCGTGGGAATGAGCAGTTCTTC	CASSLVLAARGNEQFF
TRBD2	TRBV12-3/TRBV12-4	NA	TRBJ2-1	TGTGCCAGCAGTTGGGGACTAGCGGGAGGGCGTACCTACAATGAGCAGTTCTTC	CASSWGLAGGRTYNEQFF
NA	TRBV6-5	NA	TRBJ2-5	TGTGCCAGCAGTGACTCCCGTGAGGGGACCCAGTACTTC	CASSDSREGTQYF
TRBD1	TRBV2	NA	TRBJ1-5	TGTGCCAGCAGCCGTAGGGCAGGGGGCGAGCAGCCCCAGCATTTT	CASSRRAGGEQPQHF
NA	TRBV20-1	few	TRBJ2-5	TGCAGTGCTAGAGATGGCTTGGGACTTCAAAGTGGAGAGACCCAGTACTTC	CSARDGLGLQSGETQYF
TRBD1	TRBV11-1	NA	TRBJ1-4	TGTGCCAGCAGCCGGACAGGGGCCCGCGAGGATGAAAAACTGTTTTTT	CASSRTGAREDEKLFF
TRBD1	TRBV6-1	NA	TRBJ1-1	TGTGCCAGCAGTAAGGACAGGGGGAACACTGAAGCTTTCTTT	CASSKDRGNTEAFF
NA	TRBV25-1	NA	TRBJ1-2	TGTGCCAGCTCACCCGGGCGGGGCCGTCCCGTCTATGGCTACACCTTC	CASSPGRGRPVYGYTF
NA	TRBV2	many	TRBJ1-4	TGTGCCAGCATAGAGTCTAATGAAAAACTGTTTTTT	CASIESNEKLFF
NA	TRBV6-2/TRBV6-3	NA	TRBJ2-7	TGTGCCAGTAAAGGGATGAACTCCTACGAGCAGTACTTC	CASKGMNSYEQYF
TRBD2	TRBV19	many	TRBJ2-7	TGTGCCAGTAGTATAAGGGGACTAGCGGGATACGAGCAGTACTTC	CASSIRGLAGYEQYF
TRBD2	TRBV20-1	NA	TRBJ2-1	TGCAGTGCTATACTAGCGGGAGCTGTTGAGCAGTTCTTC	CSAILAGAVEQFF
NA	TRBV29-1	many	TRBJ2-3	TGCAGCGTTGGACTAACCGACACAGATACGCAGTATTTT	CSVGLTDTDTQYF
NA	TRBV10-3	many	TRBJ2-3	TGTGCCATCGGTTTCGGGGGCGCAGATACGCAGTATTTT	CAIGFGGADTQYF
NA	TRBV5-1	NA	TRBJ2-5	TGCGCCAGCAGCTTGGAGACCCTAGGGCAGGGCATTGTTGTAGGGGAGACCCAGTACTTC	CASSLETLGQGIVVGETQYF
TRBD1	TRBV2	many	TRBJ1-1	TGTGCCAGCACGCTGGACAGGGAGGCTGAAGCTTTCTTT	CASTLDREAEAFF
TRBD1	TRBV6-1	many	TRBJ2-5	TGTGCCAGCAGTGCGACAGGGCTGGAGACCCAGTACTTC	CASSATGLETQYF
TRBD2	TRBV7-2	NA	TRBJ2-1	TGTGCCAGCAGCCCAGCGGGGAACAATGAGCAGTTCTTC	CASSPAGNNEQFF
NA	TRBV10-3	many	TRBJ2-3	TGTGCCATCAGTGAGCGGGCTAGTACAGATACGCAGTATTTT	CAISERASTDTQYF
TRBD2	TRBV7-8	NA	TRBJ2-5	TGTGCCAGCAGCTTATCAGGACTAGCGGGAGAGGAGACCCAGTACTTC	CASSLSGLAGEETQYF
TRBD1	TRBV7-6	many	TRBJ2-7	TGTGCCAGCAGCTTAGCGAGCGGACAGGGGATCTCCTCCTACGAGCAGTACTTC	CASSLASGQGISSYEQYF
TRBD1	TRBV10-2	NA	TRBJ2-1	TGTGCCACCGCTACCGGACAGGGGGCCTACAATGAGCAGTTCTTC	CATATGQGAYNEQFF
NA	TRBV19	many	TRBJ1-6	TGTGCCAGTAGCGGGGCAGGGGCAGTCCCACCCCTCCACTTT	CASSGAGAVPPLHF
TRBD1	TRBV7-2	many	TRBJ1-6	TGTGCCAGCAGCCCGCCAGGGGGCGGTTCACCCCTCCACTTT	CASSPPGGGSPLHF
TRBD2	TRBV6-1	few	TRBJ2-7	TGTGCCAGCAGTACTAGCGACTACGAGCAGTACTTC	CASSTSDYEQYF
NA	TRBV12-3/TRBV12-4	many	TRBJ1-3	TGTGCCAGCAGCTTGGCGGCTAGCTCTGGAAACACCATATATTTT	CASSLAASSGNTIYF
NA	TRBV12-3/TRBV12-4	many	TRBJ2-7	TGTGCCAGCGTCATGCCCCAGGTAGACGAGCAGTACTTC	CASVMPQVDEQYF
NA	TRBV20-1	NA	TRBJ1-5	TGCAGTGCTAAACAGGGTAGGGGCAATCAGCCCCAGCATTTT	CSAKQGRGNQPQHF